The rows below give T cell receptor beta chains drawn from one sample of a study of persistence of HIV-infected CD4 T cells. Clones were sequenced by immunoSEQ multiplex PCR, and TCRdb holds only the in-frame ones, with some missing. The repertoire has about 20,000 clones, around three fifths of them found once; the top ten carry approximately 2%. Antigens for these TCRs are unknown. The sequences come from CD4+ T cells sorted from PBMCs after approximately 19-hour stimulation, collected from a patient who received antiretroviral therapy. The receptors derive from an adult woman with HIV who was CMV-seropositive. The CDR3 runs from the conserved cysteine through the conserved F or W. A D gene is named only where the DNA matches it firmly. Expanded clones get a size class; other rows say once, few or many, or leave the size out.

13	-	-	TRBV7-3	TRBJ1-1	TGTGCCAGCAGCTTAACGGGGTACACTGAAGCTTTCTTT	CASSLTGYTEAFF
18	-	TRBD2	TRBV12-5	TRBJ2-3	TGTGCTAGTGGTTTGGTCCGGAGACTCGGGACTAGCCTAGATACGCAGTATTTT	CASGLVRRLGTSLDTQYF
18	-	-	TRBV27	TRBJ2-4	TGTGCCAGCAGTTCAACTCCTACGGTGGAACTAGCCAAAAACATTCAGTACTTC	CASSSTPTVELAKNIQYF
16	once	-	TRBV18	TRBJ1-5	TGTGCCAGCTCACCGGCTGACGGCAGGATTAATCAGCCCCAGCATTTT	CASSPADGRINQPQHF
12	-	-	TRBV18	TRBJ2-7	TGTGCCAGCTCACCATATGGGGACGAGCAGTACTTC	CASSPYGDEQYF
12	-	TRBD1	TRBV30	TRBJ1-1	TGTGCCTGGAGTCCGGGACAGGGTTTAGCTTTCTTT	CAWSPGQGLAFF
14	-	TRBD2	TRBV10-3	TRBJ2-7	TGTGCCATCAGTAGTAGCGGGGACTCCTACGAGCAGTACTTC	CAISSSGDSYEQYF
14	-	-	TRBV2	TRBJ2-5	TGTGCCAGCAGCCCCGACAGGTACCAAGAGACCCAGTACTTC	CASSPDRYQETQYF
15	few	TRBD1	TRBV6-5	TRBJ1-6	TGTGCCAGCAGACCCACGGACAGGGGGGTCCCCCCCCTCCACTTT	CASRPTDRGVPPLHF
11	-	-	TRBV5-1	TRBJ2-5	TGCGCCAGCAGCTTTGAGGAGACCCAGTACTTC	CASSFEETQYF
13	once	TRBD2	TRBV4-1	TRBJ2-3	TGCGCCAGCAGCCAGACTGGAGGGACTAGCGCAATTTTT	CASSQTGGTSAIF
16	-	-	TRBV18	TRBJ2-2	TGTGCCAGCTCACCACCGAACGCAGGGAACACCGGGGAGCTGTTTTTT	CASSPPNAGNTGELFF
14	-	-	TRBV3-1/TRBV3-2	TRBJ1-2	TGTGCCAGCAGCCAAGAGCGCCTCTCGGGGGGCTACACCTTC	CASSQERLSGGYTF
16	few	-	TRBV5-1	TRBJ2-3	TGCGCCAGCAGCTACCAACAGACCAGCCGCACAGATACGCAGTATTTT	CASSYQQTSRTDTQYF
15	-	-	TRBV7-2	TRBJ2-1	TGTGCCAGCAGCTTAGCGGGGGGGCCCTACAATGAGCAGTTCTTC	CASSLAGGPYNEQFF
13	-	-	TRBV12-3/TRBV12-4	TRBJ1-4	TGTGCCAGCAGTTTATCCAGGGATGAAAAACTGTTTTTT	CASSLSRDEKLFF
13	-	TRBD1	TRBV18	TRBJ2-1	TGTGCCAGCTCGCCGACAGGGGGCGGTGAGCAGTTCTTC	CASSPTGGGEQFF
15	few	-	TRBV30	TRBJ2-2	TGTGCCTGGAGTGGACAGGCCGCGAACACCGGGGAGCTGTTTTTT	CAWSGQAANTGELFF
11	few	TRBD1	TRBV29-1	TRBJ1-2	TGCAGCGCCACCCGACAGGGTGGCTACACCTTC	CSATRQGGYTF
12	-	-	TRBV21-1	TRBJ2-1	TGTGCCAGCACTTCGGACAGGAATGAGCAGTTCTTC	CASTSDRNEQFF